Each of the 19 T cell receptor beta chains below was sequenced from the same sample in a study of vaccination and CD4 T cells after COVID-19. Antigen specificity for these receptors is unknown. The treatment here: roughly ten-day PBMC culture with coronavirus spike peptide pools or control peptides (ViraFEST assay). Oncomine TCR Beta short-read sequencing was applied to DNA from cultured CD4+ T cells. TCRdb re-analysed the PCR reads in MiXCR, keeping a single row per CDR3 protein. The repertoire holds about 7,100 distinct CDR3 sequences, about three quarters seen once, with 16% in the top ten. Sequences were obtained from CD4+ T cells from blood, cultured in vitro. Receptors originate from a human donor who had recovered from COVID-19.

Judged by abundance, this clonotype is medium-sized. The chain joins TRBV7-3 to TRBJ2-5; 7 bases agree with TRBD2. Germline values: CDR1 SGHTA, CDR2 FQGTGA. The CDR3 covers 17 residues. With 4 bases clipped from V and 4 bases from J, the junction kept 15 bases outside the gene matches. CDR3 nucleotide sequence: TGTGCCAGCAGCTCCGGTAGCGGGCTACCCAGAGGAGAGACCCAGTACTTC. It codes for CASSSGSGLPRGETQYF.

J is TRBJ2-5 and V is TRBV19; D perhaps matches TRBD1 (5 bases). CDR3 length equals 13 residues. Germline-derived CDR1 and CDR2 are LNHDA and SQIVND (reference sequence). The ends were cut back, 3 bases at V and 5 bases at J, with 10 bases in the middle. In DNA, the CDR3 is TGTGCCAGTAGTATGCAGGGTGGGGAGACCCAGTACTTC. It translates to CASSMQGGETQYF. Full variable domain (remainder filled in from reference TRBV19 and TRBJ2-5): DGGITQSPKYLFRKEGQNVTLSCEQNLNHDAMYWYRQDPGQGLRLIYYSQIVNDFQKGDIAEGYSVSREKKESFPLTVTSAQKNPTAFYLCASSMQGGETQYFGPGTRLLVL.

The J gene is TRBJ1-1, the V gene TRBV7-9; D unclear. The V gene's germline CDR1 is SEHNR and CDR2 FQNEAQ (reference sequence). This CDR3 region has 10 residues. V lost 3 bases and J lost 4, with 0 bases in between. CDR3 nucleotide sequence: TGTGCCAGCAGCTTCACTGAAGCTTTCTTT. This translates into CASSFTEAFF.

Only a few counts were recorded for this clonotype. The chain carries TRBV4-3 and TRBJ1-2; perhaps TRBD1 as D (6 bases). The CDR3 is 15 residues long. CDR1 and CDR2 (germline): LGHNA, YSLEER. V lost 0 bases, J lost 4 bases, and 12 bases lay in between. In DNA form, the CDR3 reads TGCGCCAGCAGCCAAGAACGACAGGCAGGCTATGGCTACACCTTC. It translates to CASSQERQAGYGYTF.

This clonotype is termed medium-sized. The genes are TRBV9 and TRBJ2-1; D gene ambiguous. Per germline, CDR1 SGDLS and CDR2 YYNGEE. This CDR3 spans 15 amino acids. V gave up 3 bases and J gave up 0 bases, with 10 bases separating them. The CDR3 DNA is TGTGCCAGCAGCGAGTCCCGGAACTCCTACAATGAGCAGTTCTTC. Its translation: CASSESRNSYNEQFF.

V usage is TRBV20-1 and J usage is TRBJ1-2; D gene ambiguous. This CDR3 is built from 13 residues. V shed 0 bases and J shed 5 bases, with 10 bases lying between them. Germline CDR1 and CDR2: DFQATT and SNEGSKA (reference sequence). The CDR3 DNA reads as TGCAGTGCTAGAGATGGAAAAGGGTATGGCTACACCTTC. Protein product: CSARDGKGYGYTF.

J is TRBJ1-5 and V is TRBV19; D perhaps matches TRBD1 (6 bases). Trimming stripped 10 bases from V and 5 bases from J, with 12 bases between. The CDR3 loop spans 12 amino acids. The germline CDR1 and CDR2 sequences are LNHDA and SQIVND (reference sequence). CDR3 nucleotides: TGTGCCAAAATGGGGGGCGATCAGCCCCAGCATTTT. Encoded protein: CAKMGGDQPQHF.

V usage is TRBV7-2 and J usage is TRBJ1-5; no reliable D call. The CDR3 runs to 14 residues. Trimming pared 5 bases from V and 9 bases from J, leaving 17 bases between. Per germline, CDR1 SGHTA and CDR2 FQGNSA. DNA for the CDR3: TGTGCCAGCAGCCATCTCCTTACTAACGGGCCCCAGCATTTT. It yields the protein CASSHLLTNGPQHF.

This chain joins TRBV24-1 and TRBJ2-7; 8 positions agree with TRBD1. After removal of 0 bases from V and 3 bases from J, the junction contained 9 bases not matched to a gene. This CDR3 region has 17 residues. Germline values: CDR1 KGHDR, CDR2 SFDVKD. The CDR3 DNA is TGTGCCACCAGTGATTTGAAGGGGACAGGAGATCTCTACGAGCAGTACTTC. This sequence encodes CATSDLKGTGDLYEQYF.

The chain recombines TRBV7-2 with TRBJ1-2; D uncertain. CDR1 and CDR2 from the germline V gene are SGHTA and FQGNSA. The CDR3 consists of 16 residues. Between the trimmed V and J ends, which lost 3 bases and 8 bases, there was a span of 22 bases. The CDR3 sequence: CASSLEFSSSRGGYTF. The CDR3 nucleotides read TGTGCCAGCAGCTTGGAGTTTTCGTCCTCGAGAGGAGGCTACACCTTC.

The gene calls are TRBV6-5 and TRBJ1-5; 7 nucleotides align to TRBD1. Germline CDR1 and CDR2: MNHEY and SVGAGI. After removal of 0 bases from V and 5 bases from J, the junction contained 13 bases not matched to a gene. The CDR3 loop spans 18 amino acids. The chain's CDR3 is CASSYSILRAGGDQPQHF. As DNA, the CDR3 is TGTGCCAGCAGTTACTCGATTCTACGGGCAGGGGGTGATCAGCCCCAGCATTTT.

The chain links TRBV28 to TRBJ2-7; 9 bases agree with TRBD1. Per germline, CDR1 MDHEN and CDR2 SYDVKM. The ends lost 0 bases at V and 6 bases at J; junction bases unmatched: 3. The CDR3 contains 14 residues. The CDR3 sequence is CASSLWDRGGEQYF. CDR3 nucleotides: TGTGCCAGCAGTTTATGGGACAGGGGTGGCGAGCAGTACTTC.

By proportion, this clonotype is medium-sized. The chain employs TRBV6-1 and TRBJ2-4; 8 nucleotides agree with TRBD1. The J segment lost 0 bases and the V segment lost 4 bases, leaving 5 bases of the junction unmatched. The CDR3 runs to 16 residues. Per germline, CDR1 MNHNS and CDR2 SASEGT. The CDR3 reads CASSAQGVLAKNIQYF. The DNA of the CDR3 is TGTGCCAGCAGTGCACAGGGGGTACTAGCCAAAAACATTCAGTACTTC.

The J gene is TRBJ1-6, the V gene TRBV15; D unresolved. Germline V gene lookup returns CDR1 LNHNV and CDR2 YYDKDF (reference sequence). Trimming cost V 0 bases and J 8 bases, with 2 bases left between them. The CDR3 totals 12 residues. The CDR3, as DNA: TGTGCCACCAGCAGAGACTATTCACCCCTCCACTTT. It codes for CATSRDYSPLHF.

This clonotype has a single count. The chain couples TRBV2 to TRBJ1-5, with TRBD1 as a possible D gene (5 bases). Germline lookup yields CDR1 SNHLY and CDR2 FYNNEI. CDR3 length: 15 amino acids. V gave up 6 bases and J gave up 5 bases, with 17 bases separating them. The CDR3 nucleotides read TGTGCCAGCAGCCCGGGACCCCCTGGGCATCAGCCCCAGCATTTT. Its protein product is CASSPGPPGHQPQHF.

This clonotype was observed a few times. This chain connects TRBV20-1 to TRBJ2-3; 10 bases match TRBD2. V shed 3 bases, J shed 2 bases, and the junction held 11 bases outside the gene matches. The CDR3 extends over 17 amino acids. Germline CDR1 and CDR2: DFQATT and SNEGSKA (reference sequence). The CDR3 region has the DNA TGCAGTGCTAGTTTGCTAGCGGGAGATAATGCCACAGATACGCAGTATTTT. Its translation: CSASLLAGDNATDTQYF.

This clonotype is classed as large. This CDR3 reads CATGGQYYGYTF. CDR3 coding DNA: TGTGCCACCGGGGGACAGTACTATGGCTACACCTTC. This chain uses TRBV2 with TRBJ1-2, with 7 bases lining up with TRBD1. V gave up 10 bases and J gave up 3 bases; unmatched junction bases: 5. Germline CDR1 and CDR2: SNHLY and FYNNEI. The CDR3 has 12 residues.

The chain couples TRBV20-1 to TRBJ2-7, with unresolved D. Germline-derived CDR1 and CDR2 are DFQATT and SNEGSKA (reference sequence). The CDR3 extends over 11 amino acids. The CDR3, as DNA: TGCAGGCCCGCTGACCACTACGAGCAGTACTTC. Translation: CRPADHYEQYF.

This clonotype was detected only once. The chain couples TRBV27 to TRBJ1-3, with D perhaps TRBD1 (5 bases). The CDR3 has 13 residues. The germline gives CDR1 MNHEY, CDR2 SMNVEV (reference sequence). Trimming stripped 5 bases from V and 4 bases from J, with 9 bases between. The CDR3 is CASSGRAGNTIYF. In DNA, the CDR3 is TGTGCCAGCAGTGGCAGGGCGGGAAACACCATATATTTT.